This T cell receptor (beta chain) comes out of a study of cytomegalovirus exposure and HLA in healthy donors (dated 2017 in TCRdb). The study in broad terms: In an earlier analysis of about 560 of the donors, about 260 Gb of sequence data and 90 million to 120 million unique TCR beta sequences from 150 million to 200 million T cells were reported. Roughly 300 gigabases of sequencing data and 75 million to 85 million unique TCR sequences made up an early release that covered under 750 HLA-typed donors. Of the approximately 400 genotyped donors, more than 75% were placed in the genetic ancestry cluster associated with self-reported Caucasian donors. The aim of the study was to test whether cataloging public T cell receptors could identify signatures of past pathogen exposure. Using immunosequencing, the study profiled T cell repertoires from 500 to 800 subjects and related those repertoires to cytomegalovirus serostatus. Along with the approximately 620-subject first cohort, a separate validation cohort of roughly 110 different subjects was used. High-throughput TCR immunosequencing, statistical association of individual TCRs with disease status, and machine learning were combined to predict cytomegalovirus infection status. In a later analysis, previously published TCR beta repertoires from 600 to 850 donors were re-analyzed and high-resolution HLA genotyping was added so that TCR occurrence patterns could be studied. Rather than drawing on any new phenotypic data, the later analysis identified candidate immune exposures from TCR beta sequences and the way those sequences occurred across donors. To decide whether each TCR beta V gene segment behaved as functional or pseudogenic, an earlier analysis of some 600 of the donors relied on high-throughput TCR beta sequencing. Donor age, sex, ethnicity and CMV serostatus were collected together with the repertoire data. A later genetic analysis used genome-wide SNP genotypes for about 65% of the roughly 700 donors, treating that subset as a discovery cohort. All discovery cohort repertoires had been generated on a single sequencing platform. Class I and class II HLA loci were covered by the typing at four-digit resolution. The number of typed donors differed by locus: about 620-640 for A, B, C, DRB1 and DQB1; approximately 540 for DQA1; approximately 610 for DPA1; and 450 to 480 for DPB1. Because of strong linkage in the cohort, 5 or 6 DR-DQ haplotypes were treated as single units for association and clustering. Across some 400 genotyped donors of the cohort, an average of 235,054 unique TCR beta nucleotide sequences per donor were sequenced, and 15% to 20% of those sequences were non-productive.

Overall results and qualifications from the work: The classifier was reported to diagnose cytomegalovirus status with high specificity and sensitivity in both the original and validation cohorts. In an earlier analysis of approximately 600 of the donors, most TCR beta V segments were observed in productive rearrangements about 90% or about 30% of the time, broadly matching IMGT annotations. In this cohort, only TCR beta chains were sequenced, and detectable features were limited by the absence of alpha or paired-chain data. A later analysis found that TCR association rates varied across HLA loci, with DRB1 alleles showing the most associated TCRs and HLA-C alleles the fewest. In a later genetic analysis, a missense DCLRE1C variant was associated with V-gene and J-gene trimming of TCR beta chains, and the association was replicated in an independent cohort. Because HLA typing was unavailable for some donors at each locus, only the typed subset was used in association tests. Three of the identified cytomegalovirus-associated TCR beta chains were confirmed in vitro to be specific for cytomegalovirus antigens. Across donors, most TCR sequences were observed very rarely, whereas some public TCRs were present in many individuals. According to a later analysis, most CMV-associated TCR beta chains appeared to be HLA-restricted, and the HLA associations seemed to be driven largely by CMV exposure. Presence/absence analyses assumed roughly uniform sequencing depth across donors, an assumption that may not hold. Compared with the approximately 710-donor mean, donors in an Asian-associated ancestry cluster had fewer N-insertions in productive TCRs, according to a later genetic analysis. Correlated functional status among segregating V segments might reflect linkage disequilibrium, but an unknown experimental factor could not be ruled out. According to a later analysis, parvovirus B19, influenza, CMV and Epstein-Barr virus appeared linked to several top co-occurrence clusters. The only immune exposure information available for the cohort was CMV serostatus. According to the authors, the approach could potentially be generalized to other disease states and immunological phenotypes. A further reported finding was that TCR beta sequences accurately predicted the HLA-A and HLA-B alleles for most subjects in the first cohort. In a later analysis, HLA-associated TCR beta chains showed more clonal expansion and lower generation probabilities than non-associated chains that were equally common. Assigning TCR associations to individual alleles was difficult when HLA alleles, especially DR and DQ, strongly co-occurred. In the study, about 150 TCR beta chains were listed as associated with cytomegalovirus. Because the 87-base-pair reads could not distinguish some IMGT-functional V segments, including TRBV6-2 and TRBV6-3, those segments were excluded. In a later analysis, some 18,000 TCR beta sequences were associated with specific HLA alleles at a false discovery rate of 0.05. Because counts were too low, under 20 rarely observed V segments, including chromosome 9 orphons, were left out of the earlier analysis of 587 of the donors. A cluster of highly shared sequence variants was judged likely to represent a technical artifact of the sequencing pipeline.

Libraries were prepared through the immunoSEQ multiplex PCR assay. A mixture of 60 forward primers for TCR Vbeta segments and 13 reverse primers for TCR Jbeta segments was used in the multiplex PCR. The CDR3 region of rearranged TCR beta genes was amplified from genomic DNA with a multiplex PCR assay. The amplified TCR beta libraries were sequenced on the Illumina HiSeq System as 87-base-pair reads. From the authors' description of their analysis: In a later analysis, tens of millions of unique TCR beta chains were counted across the roughly 670 repertoires, and roughly 11 million of these chains were shared by at least two donors. Raw reads were error-corrected and collapsed into unique sequences with a nearest-neighbor algorithm that merged closely related sequences to remove PCR and sequencing errors. To assign V, D and J gene segments, CDR3 sequences were aligned to IMGT reference sequences. For a sequence to be retained, at least a six-nucleotide match to both a V gene segment and a J gene segment was required. Rearrangements were classified as productive when the CDR3 lacked stop codons and remained in frame with V and J, and all other rearrangements were classified as non-productive. CDR3 was defined by IMGT convention, running from the second conserved V-encoded cysteine to the conserved J-encoded phenylalanine. Sequences without an unambiguous match to a single V gene segment were excluded from the earlier analysis of about 630 of the donors. In an earlier analysis of approximately 560 of the donors, a V segment was called functional when productive rearrangements were above 56.7%, and segregating when the standard deviation between donors exceeded 5%. A statistical classification framework was built for diagnosing cytomegalovirus status from the catalog of TCR beta chain sequences. In a later analysis, TCR nucleotide sequences were compared against IMGT/GENE-DB human TR gene sequences so that V and J genes could be assigned. The TCRdist pipeline was used in a later analysis to assign CDR3 sequences and most-parsimonious VDJ recombination scenarios. A later analysis defined each TCR beta chain by its CDR3 amino acid sequence plus V-gene family, and excluded reads lacking a unique V-gene family. A later analysis removed nearly 600 highly shared, low-generation-probability nucleotide sequences to deal with suspected cross-contamination and a sequencing artifact. A later analysis calculated a clonal expansion index for each public chain from normalized within-repertoire ranks of inferred template counts. In a later analysis, generation probabilities were computed using a VDJ recombination model fitted to out-of-frame rearrangements, and the results were checked against IGoR. A later analysis scored TCR-TCR, TCR-HLA and TCR-CMV co-occurrence with hypergeometric tests, applying a repertoire-size bias correction to TCR pairs. A later analysis estimated false discovery rates by permuting HLA or CMV assignments 20 times. In a later analysis, co-occurring TCRs were grouped using DBSCAN, and TCRdist sequence similarity was added for clustering within HLA-allele-positive subsets. Repertoires with fewer than 30,000 or more than 120,000 public chains were left out of co-occurrence clustering, as were a few repertoires with anomalous nucleotide sharing. TCRdb took over this immuneACCESS table, retaining in-frame rearrangements with V and J assigned. Such tables are incomplete; in checked studies, under half of the missing clones stem from an unresolved V gene, and the remainder is unexplained. The V and J calls and clone size are taken from that table; D and trimming were inferred from the DNA. The sample table lists about 170,000 clones, 70% to 85% of them with a count of one. The ten largest clones take up around 5% of the sample.

Points on this clone: The antigen it recognizes is unknown. No much larger clone is present one base from it, and per-base qualities are unavailable.

The cohort consisted of 650 to 850 healthy bone marrow donors. At the time of sampling, every cohort member was nominally healthy, though immune exposures that went unrecorded were likely present. The donor tested CMV seronegative and was one of the 352 seronegative cohort members. A peripheral blood sample was collected from each donor, and TCR beta sequencing was performed on peripheral blood mononuclear cells. Genomic DNA was extracted from the blood cell samples with the Qiagen DNeasy Blood Extraction Kit. Reading the germline V gene (reference sequence) gives CDR1 SEHNR and CDR2 FQNEAQ. Including cysteine and phenylalanine, the CDR3 has 13 amino acids. The retained sequence is limited to the CDR3, 39 bases, with the frame set at the first base. V is trimmed back by 8 bases and J by 1 base, and the junction contains 4 bases that no gene match accounts for.

The receptor comes from a man aged 18-30 years in good health and CMV-seronegative. The source material was PBMCs. The rearranged segments are TRBV7-9 and TRBJ1-1, with 7 central nucleotides matching TRBD1. This receptor carries the CDR3 CASQTGANTEAFF. The DNA sequence is as follows: TGTGCCAGCCAAACAGGGGCGAACACTGAAGCTTTCTTT. Extended through the reference TRBV7-9 and TRBJ1-1 proteins, this CDR3 yields the full variable domain: DTGVSQNPRHKITKRGQNVTFRCDPISEHNRLYWYRQTLGQGPEFLTYFQNEAQLEKSRLLSDRFSAERPKGSFSTLEIQRTEQGDSAMYLCASQTGANTEAFFGQGTRLTVV.